The 9 T cell receptor beta chains presented below share a single source sample, sequenced in a study of technical replicates of blood from a handful of donors. The data were produced by immunoSEQ multiplex PCR, yet TCRdb's version contains in-frame clones alone and is incomplete. The sample holds around 83,000 clones; about 92% are singletons and the top ten take around 0.25%. Sequenced input: T cells isolated from PBMCs. The receptors derive from a human donor in good health.

This rearrangement joins TRBV7-9 to TRBJ2-7, with 9 positions matching TRBD1. The CDR3 is 15 amino acids. Germline values: CDR1 SEHNR, CDR2 FQNEAQ (reference sequence). The J segment lost 3 bases and the V segment lost 4 bases, leaving 7 bases of the junction unmatched. CDR3 residues: CASSSPDRGDYEQYF. The DNA for the CDR3 is TGTGCCAGCAGCTCCCCCGACAGGGGGGACTACGAGCAGTACTTC.

V usage is TRBV25-1 and J usage is TRBJ2-3, with a tentative D call TRBD2 (5 bases). CDR3 length: 11 residues. V lost 10 bases to trimming and J lost 6 bases, with 11 bases between them. Germline lookup yields CDR1 MGHDK and CDR2 SYGVNS. The chain's CDR3 is CATLWRDTQYF. The CDR3 nucleotides read TGTGCCACCCTGTGGAGGGATACGCAGTATTTT. The full variable domain, its missing parts supplied by reference TRBV25-1 and TRBJ2-3, is EADIYQTPRYLVIGTGKKITLECSQTMGHDKMYWYQQDPGMELHLIHYSYGVNSTEKGDLSSESTVSRIRTEHFPLTLESARPSHTSQYLCATLWRDTQYFGPGTRLTVL.

The rearrangement links TRBV9 to TRBJ1-6; possible D gene TRBD1, 6 bases. Per the germline V gene, CDR1 is SGDLS and CDR2 is YYNGEE. The CDR3 contains 14 residues. V lost 3 bases to trimming and J lost 16 bases, with 20 bases between them. DNA for the CDR3: TGTGCCAGCAGCGCCGACAGGACAGTCTCGTCTCTCCACTTT. Translation gives CASSADRTVSSLHF.

This chain joins TRBV19 and TRBJ2-1; TRBD2 matches 9 bases. The CDR3 sequence is 14 residues long. Germline assignment: CDR1 LNHDA and CDR2 SQIVND (reference sequence). The junction had 10 bases not matched to a gene; V was cut back by 7 bases and J by 9 bases. The CDR3 sequence is CASIGLAGVGEQFF. The CDR3 bases are TGTGCCAGTATCGGATTAGCGGGAGTTGGTGAGCAGTTCTTC. Looking up the rest from reference TRBV19 and TRBJ2-1 gives the full variable domain: DGGITQSPKYLFRKEGQNVTLSCEQNLNHDAMYWYRQDPGQGLRLIYYSQIVNDFQKGDIAEGYSVSREKKESFPLTVTSAQKNPTAFYLCASIGLAGVGEQFFGPGTRLTVL.

This clone has a single count. This rearrangement joins TRBV28 to TRBJ2-1; TRBD2 aligns across 7 bases. The junction had 7 bases not matched to a gene; V was cut back by 3 bases and J by 2 bases. From germline, CDR1 is MDHEN and CDR2 SYDVKM. The CDR3 runs 16 residues. CDR3: CASSLEESGTYNEQFF. The CDR3, as DNA: TGTGCCAGCAGTTTGGAGGAGAGCGGGACCTACAATGAGCAGTTCTTC. Using reference TRBV28 and TRBJ2-1 for the parts outside the CDR3, the full variable domain is DVKVTQSSRYLVKRTGEKVFLECVQDMDHENMFWYRQDPGLGLRLIYFSYDVKMKEKGDIPEGYSVSREKKERFSLILESASTNQTSMYLCASSLEESGTYNEQFFGPGTRLTVL.

The rearrangement joins TRBV7-9 to TRBJ2-1, with unresolved D. The ends were cut back, 11 bases at V and 7 bases at J, with 12 bases in the middle. CDR3 length: 11 amino acids. Germline CDR1 SEHNR, CDR2 FQNEAQ (reference sequence). The CDR3 sequence is CAVRPRNEQFF. CDR3 nucleotides: TGTGCCGTCCGCCCCAGGAATGAGCAGTTCTTC.

This clone showed up just once. The V call is TRBV6-5, the J call TRBJ2-1, with D possibly being TRBD2 (5 bases). CDR3 length: 15 residues. In germline, CDR1 is MNHEY, CDR2 SVGAGI. The ends were cut back, 4 bases at V and 9 bases at J, with 19 bases in the middle. The CDR3 DNA sequence: TGTGCCAGCAGTTCTCCTAGCAGCCCTTTGGGTGAGCAGTTCTTC. Protein product: CASSSPSSPLGEQFF.

This chain uses TRBV4-1 with TRBJ1-1; possibly TRBD1 for D (6 bases). Germline V gene data show CDR1 as MGHRA and CDR2 as YSYEKL. The CDR3 totals 18 residues. The V end lost 1 base, the J end lost 1 base, and 19 bases lay between the germline ends. This CDR3 reads CASSQGRLLGTRNTEAFF. The CDR3 DNA follows: TGCGCCAGCAGCCAAGGGCGCCTCCTGGGGACAAGGAACACTGAAGCTTTCTTT.

The chain recombines TRBV28 with TRBJ1-5, with D possibly being TRBD1 (5 bases). The length of the CDR3 is 17 residues. Trimming left V 6 bases short and J 4 bases short, with 22 bases between. Germline V gives CDR1 MDHEN, CDR2 SYDVKM. The CDR3 spells CASRTHQGAELNQPQHF. The CDR3 coding sequence is TGTGCCAGCAGGACCCATCAAGGGGCAGAACTAAATCAGCCCCAGCATTTT.